This T cell receptor (beta chain) was documented in a study of shared T cell receptors in the human thymus (TCRdb year 2021). In the study overall: The study examined how self-reactive, shared T-cell receptor alpha chains are generated in the human thymus.

This clone was detected only a few times. Its cognate antigen has yet to be identified. Per-base quality was not reported, and no clone a single base away is much larger than it. The CDR1 and CDR2 encoded by the germline V gene are SGHAT and FQNNGV. Counted from cysteine to phenylalanine, this CDR3 has 14 amino acids. The only DNA kept is the CDR3, 42 bases in frame from the first base. V is pared back by 4 bases and J by 10 bases, with 16 bases lying between the germline termini. Library creation used the immunoSEQ multiplex PCR assay. TCRdb mirrors the immuneACCESS table, restricted to in-frame sequences. Some clones are absent from its copies; in checked studies, under half trace to an unresolved V gene, and the reason for the others is unknown. For this sample there are 720,000 or so clones; 70% to 90% appear just once. In total, the top ten clones hold 0.008% to 0.011% of the sample. The data were also submitted as part of a second study, on human thymus T cells. The second paper further reports: The donors were immunologically healthy infants in Finland who had open corrective cardiac surgery for congenital heart defects. Thymus tissue was collected as surgical resects that were removed during corrective cardiac surgery. Both the thymic and the peripheral blood repertoires appeared to show biased V and J gene segment usage. The related research reported highly overlapping thymic TCR repertoires among unrelated individuals. TCR alpha and beta repertoires from about 8 infant thymus samples and a few related peripheral blood samples were characterized in the study. The cohort included several male and two female infants, with donor ages spanning 7 to 244 days. Thymocytes were freed from the tissue by mechanical means and kept at -70 degrees C as pellets of about 8.5-34 million cells. A QIAsymphony instrument was used to extract genomic DNA from frozen cell pellets. The immunoSEQ multiplex PCR assay was used to amplify the TCRB and TCRAD loci from a standardized amount of quality-controlled genomic DNA. The amplicons spanned the V(D)J region and were long enough to cover the CDR3 and allow V and J genes to be identified. Amplicon sequencing was performed on an Illumina platform through the commercial immunoSEQ service. Primer bias and sequencing errors were corrected as previously described, and TCRAD and TCRB definitions were based on the IMGT database. Repertoires were analysed with immunoSEQ Analyzer 3.0 and VDJTools, covering basic statistics, V/J segment usage, diversity estimates, rarefaction and pairwise overlap. Diversity was estimated with Chao1, ChaoE, Efron-Thisted, Shannon and inverse Simpson indices, and also on datasets down-sampled to the smallest sample. Repertoire overlap was assessed by strict matching of CDR3 nucleotide sequence, V gene and J gene, and clustering was done by Jaccard-based multidimensional scaling. Thymus samples yielded on average about 810,000 unique TCRB clonotypes, compared with 80,000 to 95,000 from blood samples.

Sample: thymocytes. This receptor was obtained from a girl in the first two years of life with a congenital heart defect. Donor details come from another sample of the same person, matched by shared clones. The V and J segments used are TRBV11-2 and TRBJ1-4; no D gene can be assigned with confidence. At the DNA level, the sequence is TGTGCCAGCAGCTCGTGGGGAGATAGAGGAAAACTGTTTTTT. Translated, it gives CASSSWGDRGKLFF.